This T cell receptor (beta chain) appears in the sequencing data of a study of Tregs in tolerant kidney transplant recipients. Study conclusions and caveats: Tregs expanded with activated donor B cells seemed most donor-specific.

Measured with immunoSEQ multiplex PCR; TCRdb has only the in-frame clones, and not every one. The repertoire holds some 240,000 clones, with 65% to 85% as singletons. Unstimulated regulatory T cells (CD4+CD25+CD127-), CD4+CD25- non-regulatory cells, CD4 and CD8 cells were FACS-sorted from thawed PBMCs. The J segment lost 8 bases and the V segment lost 6 bases, leaving 11 bases of the junction unmatched. Germline V lookup: CDR1 SGHTS, CDR2 YDEGEE. The CDR3 spans 15 residues. Worth noting for this clone: Its antigen is unknown.

The sample was CD4+ T cells from blood. The origin of this receptor is a human donor in good health. The chain uses TRBV5-8 and TRBJ2-2; 9 positions agree with TRBD2. This CDR3 reads CASTTRRLAGGELFF. The CDR3 bases are TGTGCCAGCACCACAAGAAGGCTAGCGGGGGGGGAGCTGTTTTTT.